This T cell receptor (beta chain) stems from a study of tissue T cells after allogeneic stem cell transplantation. General study findings and limits: Only a limited share of tissue TCRs appeared in blood or spleen.

The table came from immunoSEQ multiplex PCR; TCRdb's copy has only in-frame clones and leaves some out. Here the sample spans 8,000 to 10,000 clones, over 55% being singletons. This clone has just a few counts. The antigen is undetermined. Non-transplant comparator patients with other cancers had at least five gastrointestinal samples and no known gastrointestinal disease. The germline V gene encodes CDR1 MNHEY and CDR2 SMNVEV (reference sequence). The CDR3 is 10 residues long. The chain recombines TRBV27 with TRBJ1-6; D is ambiguous. The sequence was collected from a woman aged 18-55 years with breast cancer. This specimen was tissue from the jejunum, taken at autopsy. The CDR3 nucleotides read TGTGCTGTCGGGCACTCACCCCTCCACTTT. It yields the protein CAVGHSPLHF.